This T cell receptor (beta chain) originates from a study of cytomegalovirus exposure and HLA in healthy donors. Study-level background: Tens of millions of unique TCR sequences came from HLA-typed donors in an early release. Regarding the study as a whole: The presence/absence work took it that sequencing depth was about the same across donors. Later analysis showed most CMV-associated TCR beta chains appearing HLA-restricted. A highly shared variant cluster was judged a likely technical artifact.

Primers: 60 Vbeta forward and 13 Jbeta reverse. This table comes from immunoSEQ multiplex PCR, and its TCRdb copy is limited to in-frame clones, with some not included. The sample has 150,000 to 200,000 clones, 70% to 80% seen once; the top ten hold 1%. CDR3 length equals 14 residues. With V trimmed by 4 bases and J by 4 bases, 4 bases remained unmatched. Germline CDR1 MNHNY, CDR2 SVGAGI (reference sequence). Worth noting for this clone: What it recognizes is unknown.

Sequenced sample: PBMCs. The receptor comes from a woman aged 40 to 50 in good health and CMV-seronegative. The chain links TRBV6-6 to TRBJ2-7; TRBD2 matches at 10 bases. The CDR3 protein is CASSSGTSVYEQYF. Written as DNA, the CDR3 is TGTGCCAGCAGTTCTGGGACTAGCGTATACGAGCAGTACTTC.